This T cell receptor beta chain originates from a study of cytomegalovirus exposure and HLA in healthy donors. Study-wide points: V- and J-gene trimming in TCR beta was tied to a missense DCLRE1C variant by an analysis performed later.

Note on this clone: Its antigen is not identified.

CDR1 and CDR2 from the germline V gene are MDHEN and SYDVKM. The CDR3 runs to 14 residues. V shed 7 bases, J shed 7 bases, and the junction held 9 bases outside the gene matches. 60 Vbeta and 13 Jbeta primers were used in PCR. TCRdb's table, derived via immunoSEQ multiplex PCR, lists solely in-frame clones and lacks some. This sample has roughly 150,000 clones, with 70% found just once. The TCR was taken from a woman aged 25 to 45 in good health and CMV-seronegative. The sequenced sample consisted of PBMCs. The V gene is TRBV28, the J gene TRBJ1-5, with TRBD1 matching 8 bases. Here the CDR3 reads CASNTDRERQPQHF. DNA for the CDR3: TGTGCCAGCAACACGGACAGGGAAAGGCAGCCCCAGCATTTT.